Below, 18 T cell receptor beta chains from the same sample are listed, as sequenced in a study of blood T cell repertoires in COVID-19. Sequencing used immunoSEQ multiplex PCR; TCRdb keeps in-frame clones, though not all of them. The sample contains fewer than 200,000 clones, around four fifths of which appear only once. Input material: PBMCs or T cells enriched from blood (not recorded which). The receptors shown here come from a woman aged 45-60 years in a cohort exposed to, infected with or recovered from COVID-19 (not recorded which).

The chain links TRBV7-2 to TRBJ2-1, with D possibly matching TRBD2 (6 bases). Trimming cost V 0 bases and J 15 bases, with 21 bases left between them. Germline CDR1 reads SGHTA; CDR2 reads FQGNSA. This CDR3 contains 15 residues. The CDR3 region is CASSLAFLDRDSWFF. CDR3 in DNA: TGTGCCAGCAGCTTAGCCTTTTTAGACCGGGACTCCTGGTTCTTC.

V gene TRBV11-2 combines with J gene TRBJ1-4, with TRBD1 matching 7 bases. Trimming took 1 base from V and 7 from J; bases not matched to a gene: 9. CDR1 and CDR2 from the germline V gene are SGHAT and FQNNGV. This CDR3 comprises 16 residues. DNA for the CDR3: TGTGCCAGCAGCTTAGGATCGACAGGGACAGCTGAAAAACTGTTTTTT. This gives the protein CASSLGSTGTAEKLFF. The variable domain in full, with the rest retrieved from reference TRBV11-2 and TRBJ1-4, is EAGVAQSPRYKIIEKRQSVAFWCNPISGHATLYWYQQILGQGPKLLIQFQNNGVVDDSQLPKDRFSAERLKGVDSTLKIQPAKLEDSAVYLCASSLGSTGTAEKLFFGSGTQLSVL.

The chain is built from TRBV3-1 (or the pseudogene TRBV3-2) and TRBJ2-7; D perhaps matches TRBD1 (6 bases). The CDR3 runs to 13 residues. Germline V lookup: CDR1 LGHDT, CDR2 YNNKEL (reference sequence). With 4 bases removed from V and 2 bases from J, the gap between germline ends came to 9 bases. DNA for the CDR3: TGTGCCAGCAGCCTCCCAGGGGCCTACGAGCAGTACTTC. Translation gives CASSLPGAYEQYF.

The chain combines TRBV29-1 with TRBJ2-5, with TRBD1 as a possible D gene (5 bases). CDR1 is SQVTM, CDR2 ANQGSEA, per germline. V lost 2 bases, J lost 4 bases, and 5 bases lay in between. This CDR3 has 11 amino acids. For the CDR3, the DNA is TGCAGCGTTGAAAGGGGAGAGACCCAGTACTTC. Encoded protein: CSVERGETQYF.

The chain links TRBV5-4 to TRBJ2-5; possibly TRBD2 for D (5 bases). This CDR3 contains 16 residues. Germline V lookup: CDR1 SGHNT, CDR2 YYREEE (reference sequence). Trimming stripped 4 bases from V and 1 base from J, with 17 bases between. CDR3 residues: CASSLRDRGSQETQYF. DNA of the CDR3: TGTGCCAGCAGCCTACGTGATCGGGGTTCCCAAGAGACCCAGTACTTC.

The chain recombines TRBV10-3 with TRBJ2-5; no reliable D call. CDR1 is ENHRY, CDR2 SYGVKD, per germline. The CDR3 is 13 residues long. Trimming pared 2 bases from V and 5 bases from J, leaving 9 bases between. The CDR3 region is CAISEAPRETQYF. Here the CDR3 DNA reads TGTGCCATCAGTGAGGCACCACGGGAGACCCAGTACTTC.

This sequence joins TRBV18 and TRBJ1-2, with TRBD1 identical over 11 bases. Per germline, CDR1 KGHSH and CDR2 LQKENI. The CDR3 has 17 residues. V was clipped by 6 bases and J by 1 base; unmatched bases: 10. CDR3 in DNA: TGTGCCAGCTCGCCTAGCCCCGGGACAGGGGGTAACTATGGCTACACCTTC. Amino acids: CASSPSPGTGGNYGYTF.

This clone was observed a few times. The CDR3 nucleotides read TGTGCCAGCAGCTTGCCCGGTAGCATCCTCCACTTT. Its protein is CASSLPGSILHF. J is TRBJ1-6 and V is TRBV5-4, with unresolved D. Germline CDR1 is SGHNT and CDR2 is YYREEE (reference sequence). This CDR3 spans 12 amino acids. The V gene lost 1 base and the J gene lost 15 bases, with 11 bases spanning the gap.

The chain uses TRBV6-5 and TRBJ1-4; a weak D match, TRBD1 (5 bases). This CDR3 has 15 amino acids. The germline V and J ends were trimmed by 6 bases and 1 base, with 12 bases remaining between them. The germline V gene encodes CDR1 MNHEY and CDR2 SVGAGI. CDR3 bases: TGTGCCAGCAGCCCCTGGGGCTTAACTAATGAAAAACTGTTTTTT. Translation gives CASSPWGLTNEKLFF.

A remark on this clone: The sample carries other DNA sequences with the same CDR3. V and J are TRBV18 and TRBJ1-1; the match to TRBD1 covers 8 bases. The trim removed 3 bases at V and 1 base at J, leaving 4 bases unmatched. Germline V lookup: CDR1 KGHSH, CDR2 LQKENI. The CDR3 totals 15 residues. The CDR3 DNA reads TGTGCCAGCTCACCGACCGGACAGGGGAACACTGAAGCTTTCTTT. This sequence encodes CASSPTGQGNTEAFF.

This clone occurred once. V is TRBV28 and J is TRBJ1-5; 7 bases match TRBD1. Trimming cost V 6 bases and J 5 bases; bases outside gene matches: 7. This CDR3 spans 14 amino acids. Looked up from germline, CDR1 is MDHEN and CDR2 is SYDVKM. The CDR3 loop reads CASSSGQTYQPQHF. CDR3 DNA: TGTGCCAGCAGCTCGGGACAGACCTATCAGCCCCAGCATTTT.

The chain links TRBV6-5 to TRBJ2-7; D is possibly TRBD1 (6 bases). Germline-derived CDR1 and CDR2 are MNHEY and SVGAGI. The CDR3 has 13 residues. The V gene lost 6 bases and the J gene lost 2 bases, with 11 bases spanning the gap. DNA for the CDR3: TGTGCCAGCAGGCAACAGGGAACCTACGAGCAGTACTTC. As protein: CASRQQGTYEQYF.

The CDR3 nucleotides read TGTGCCAGCAGCTTGGGCATGGGCGACACTGAAGCTTTCTTT. Its translation: CASSLGMGDTEAFF. The V and J genes are TRBV5-6 and TRBJ1-1; D is unresolved. V was trimmed by 0 bases and J by 3 bases, leaving 9 bases between them. CDR3 length equals 14 residues. Germline V CDR1 and CDR2: SGHDT, YYEEEE.

J is TRBJ2-1 and V is TRBV6-2 or TRBV6-3; 9 bases map to TRBD2. Looked up from germline, CDR1 is MNHEY and CDR2 is SVGEGT. CDR3 length equals 15 residues. V lost 6 bases to trimming and J lost 7 bases; unmatched junction nucleotides: 10. The CDR3 here is CASSPGLAGWNEQFF. The CDR3 nucleotides read TGTGCCAGCAGCCCGGGACTAGCAGGTTGGAATGAGCAGTTCTTC.

The chain links TRBV19 to TRBJ2-2, with D possibly being TRBD1 (5 bases). V was trimmed by 9 bases and J by 7 bases, leaving 15 bases between them. The germline V gene has CDR1 LNHDA and CDR2 SQIVND (reference sequence). The CDR3 has 13 residues. The DNA for the CDR3 is TGTGCCAGCAATCTGGTAGGGGACGGGGAGCTGTTTTTT. This codes for CASNLVGDGELFF.

The chain has TRBV6-2 or TRBV6-3 and TRBJ1-1, with D unresolved. This CDR3 is 13 amino acids long. Germline V lookup: CDR1 MNHEY, CDR2 SVGEGT. V was pared by 0 bases and J by 4 bases, with 6 bases between. The CDR3 reads CASSYSRGTEAFF. The CDR3 DNA sequence: TGTGCCAGCAGTTACTCCCGGGGCACTGAAGCTTTCTTT.

The chain is built from TRBV5-1 and TRBJ1-1; TRBD1 might be the D (6 bases). The CDR3 has 13 amino acids. Trimming removed 0 bases from V and 5 bases from J, with 8 bases in between. Germline V gene sequence: CDR1 SGHRS, CDR2 YFSETQ. CDR3 in amino acids: CASSLDTGTEAFF. CDR3 DNA sequence: TGCGCCAGCAGCTTGGATACAGGGACTGAAGCTTTCTTT.

The J gene is TRBJ2-2, the V gene TRBV19; D possibly corresponds to TRBD1 (6 bases). V shed 5 bases and J shed 5 bases, with 12 bases lying between them. The CDR3 totals 14 residues. Germline-derived CDR1 and CDR2 are LNHDA and SQIVND (reference sequence). Here the CDR3 DNA reads TGTGCCAGTAGTTTTCCAGGGGTGACCGGGGAGCTGTTTTTT. Protein: CASSFPGVTGELFF.